One and the same sample provided the 20 T cell receptor beta chains below, sequenced in a study of blood T cell repertoires in COVID-19. Clones were sequenced by immunoSEQ multiplex PCR, and TCRdb holds only the in-frame ones, with some missing. The table includes tens of thousands of clones, 82% detected once. The source material was peripheral blood. The source is a woman in her sixties with acute or convalescent COVID-19.

This sequence joins TRBV7-8 and TRBJ1-1, with D possibly TRBD1 on 6 matching bases. Germline CDR1 and CDR2: SGHVS and FQNEAQ. V gave up 1 base and J gave up 4 bases, with 13 bases separating them. The CDR3 has 15 residues. CDR3 sequence (DNA): TGTGCCAGCAGCTTAGGACGCACAGGGAGCACTGAAGCTTTCTTT. It encodes CASSLGRTGSTEAFF.

This clone was recorded a few times. The chain links TRBV7-2 to TRBJ2-1; tentative D call: TRBD1 (5 bases). The CDR3 runs to 14 residues. From germline, CDR1 is SGHTA and CDR2 FQGNSA. V dropped 2 bases and J dropped 7 bases, with 12 bases sitting between them. DNA of the CDR3: TGTGCCAGCAGCTTAAGGGGCCTCGAGAATGAGCAGTTCTTC. Translated: CASSLRGLENEQFF.

The chain recombines TRBV4-1 with TRBJ2-7; 9 bases align to TRBD2. CDR1 and CDR2 (germline): MGHRA, YSYEKL. This CDR3 region has 19 residues. Trimming at V came to 0 bases and at J to 1 base, leaving 13 bases not matched to a gene. The CDR3 here is CASSQDSPTGTSRSYEQYF. In DNA form, the CDR3 reads TGCGCCAGCAGCCAAGATAGTCCAACCGGGACTAGCAGATCCTACGAGCAGTACTTC.

The chain couples TRBV4-1 to TRBJ1-1; TRBD1 agrees at 10 bases. Germline loops: CDR1 MGHRA, CDR2 YSYEKL. The V segment lost 3 bases and the J segment 7 bases; nucleotides outside the gene matches: 11. CDR3 length: 16 residues. The CDR3: CASSQMGQGSIIEAFF. The CDR3 DNA follows: TGCGCCAGCAGCCAGATGGGACAGGGGTCGATTATTGAAGCTTTCTTT.

This chain joins TRBV3-1 (or the pseudogene TRBV3-2) and TRBJ2-5, with a possible D match to TRBD2 (6 bases). CDR1 and CDR2 from the germline V gene are LGHDT and YNNKEL (reference sequence). The CDR3 is 15 residues long. V was pared by 4 bases and J by 9 bases, with 21 bases between. The CDR3 here is CASSLADFPKTAQYF. The CDR3 region has the DNA TGTGCCAGCAGCCTAGCGGACTTCCCGAAGACGGCCCAGTACTTC.

V usage is TRBV6-6 and J usage is TRBJ1-1, with 7 bases matching TRBD1. The germline gives CDR1 MNHNY, CDR2 SVGAGI (reference sequence). The CDR3 length is 13 residues. V lost 4 bases and J lost 7; bases outside the gene matches: 6. The CDR3 reads CASSSPGQIEAFF. The CDR3 bases are TGTGCCAGCAGTTCCCCGGGACAGATTGAAGCTTTCTTT.

The V and J genes are TRBV4-1 and TRBJ1-5; 8 bases agree with TRBD1. With 1 base clipped from V and 7 bases from J, the junction kept 3 bases outside the gene matches. The CDR3 loop spans 14 amino acids. Looked up from germline, CDR1 is MGHRA and CDR2 is YSYEKL. The CDR3 DNA follows: TGCGCCAGCAGCCAAGCCGACAGGGGCCAGCCCCAGCATTTT. This translates into CASSQADRGQPQHF.

In this sample, this clone turned up a few times. The rearrangement uses TRBV6-5 and TRBJ1-1, with a possible D match to TRBD1 (6 bases). The CDR3 contains 14 residues. In germline, CDR1 is MNHEY, CDR2 SVGAGI. V shed 5 bases and J shed 5 bases, with 15 bases lying between them. Written as DNA, the CDR3 is TGTGCCAGCAGTCAGGTTGGACAGCGGACTGAAGCTTTCTTT. It encodes CASSQVGQRTEAFF.

This clone came up a few times. The J gene is TRBJ1-2, the V gene TRBV4-2; 8 bases line up with TRBD1. The CDR3 has 16 residues. Germline V gene data show CDR1 as LGHNA and CDR2 as YNFKEQ. After removal of 1 base from V and 4 bases from J, the junction contained 8 bases not matched to a gene. CDR3 residues: CASSQVGGQGTYGYTF. In nucleotides, the CDR3 is TGTGCCAGCAGCCAAGTCGGTGGACAGGGAACCTATGGCTACACCTTC.

This clone was observed a single time. The chain links TRBV30 to TRBJ2-3; a weak D match, TRBD2 (6 bases). The V end was cut by 0 bases, the J end by 5 bases, with 6 bases between. Germline assignment: CDR1 GTSNPN and CDR2 SVGIG (reference sequence). The length of the CDR3 is 12 residues. CDR3 in DNA: TGTGCCTGGAGTGTGGGGGGAGATACGCAGTATTTT. Protein product: CAWSVGGDTQYF.

The genes are TRBV5-1 and TRBJ2-7, with TRBD1 matching 9 bases. With 3 bases clipped from V and 4 bases from J, the junction kept 8 bases outside the gene matches. CDR3 size: 15 residues. Germline CDR1 reads SGHRS; CDR2 reads YFSETQ. CDR3 residues: CASSSGQGTVYEQYF. The CDR3 DNA sequence: TGCGCCAGCAGCTCAGGACAGGGGACGGTGTACGAGCAGTACTTC.

The chain employs TRBV12-3 or TRBV12-4 and TRBJ1-2; no clear D gene. The CDR3 is 13 amino acids. Trimming left V 4 bases short and J 3 bases short, with 9 bases between. The CDR3 is CASSSPPYYGYTF. The CDR3 DNA is TGTGCCAGCAGTTCCCCTCCTTACTATGGCTACACCTTC.

This clone was detected many times. CDR3 DNA: TGTGCCAGCTCATCCGAGGCCGGGGAGCTGTTTTTT. It yields the protein CASSSEAGELFF. The gene calls are TRBV18 and TRBJ2-2; D gene unclear. Germline V gene sequence: CDR1 KGHSH, CDR2 LQKENI. V lost 5 bases to trimming and J lost 6 bases, with 7 bases between them. The CDR3 runs 12 residues. Using reference TRBV18 and TRBJ2-2 for the parts outside the CDR3, the full variable domain is NAGVMQNPRHLVRRRGQEARLRCSPMKGHSHVYWYRQLPEEGLKFMVYLQKENIIDESGMPKERFSAEFPKEGPSILRIQQVVRGDSAAYFCASSSEAGELFFGEGSRLTVL.

This clone was counted a single time. The chain uses TRBV2 and TRBJ2-2, with D possibly TRBD2 on 5 matching bases. The CDR3 covers 15 residues. The ends were cut back, 0 bases at V and 6 bases at J, with 11 bases in the middle. Germline CDR1 SNHLY, CDR2 FYNNEI. This CDR3 reads CASSEALKRAGELFF. In DNA form, the CDR3 reads TGTGCCAGCAGTGAAGCGCTTAAGAGGGCCGGGGAGCTGTTTTTT.

This sequence joins TRBV3-1 (or the pseudogene TRBV3-2) and TRBJ1-2, with TRBD1 matching 8 bases. The CDR3 spans 16 residues. Germline V gene lookup returns CDR1 LGHDT and CDR2 YNNKEL (reference sequence). J lost 5 bases, V lost 2 bases, and 10 bases had no gene match. CDR3 region: CASSQRPGTGAYGYTF. The CDR3 nucleotides read TGTGCCAGCAGCCAAAGGCCCGGGACAGGAGCTTATGGCTACACCTTC.

The rearrangement joins TRBV30 to TRBJ1-2, with D perhaps matching TRBD1 (6 bases). CDR1 GTSNPN and CDR2 SVGIG come from the germline V gene (reference sequence). The V end was cut by 2 bases, the J end by 1 base, with 14 bases between. The CDR3 spans 15 residues. CDR3 nucleotides: TGTGCCTGGAGTCCCCGACAGGAGAATAACTATGGCTACACCTTC. Encoded protein: CAWSPRQENNYGYTF.

The chain carries TRBV12-5 and TRBJ1-1, with D tentatively TRBD1 (5 bases). The length of the CDR3 is 15 residues. CDR1 LGHNT and CDR2 FRNRAP come from the germline V gene. Trimming removed 2 bases from V and 2 bases from J, with 12 bases in between. This chain's CDR3 is CASGLWGGGNTEAFF. CDR3 coding DNA: TGTGCTAGTGGTTTGTGGGGCGGGGGAAACACTGAAGCTTTCTTT.

The rearrangement links TRBV28 to TRBJ2-3; the match to TRBD1 covers 9 bases. V lost 4 bases to trimming and J lost 1 base; unmatched junction nucleotides: 9. The germline CDR1 and CDR2 sequences are MDHEN and SYDVKM. The CDR3 spans 17 residues. CDR3: CASSSPGQGYGTDTQYF. In nucleotides, the CDR3 is TGTGCCAGCAGTTCTCCCGGACAGGGGTATGGCACAGATACGCAGTATTTT.

This sequence joins TRBV6-6 and TRBJ1-5; D not certain. Germline CDR1 is MNHNY and CDR2 is SVGAGI (reference sequence). V lost 3 bases and J 3 bases, leaving 6 bases between the germline ends. CDR3 length: 13 residues. The CDR3, as DNA: TGTGCCAGCAGTTATTCAGACAATCAGCCCCAGCATTTT. It translates to CASSYSDNQPQHF.

This chain connects TRBV28 to TRBJ1-1; 9 nucleotides line up with TRBD1. The germline V gene encodes CDR1 MDHEN and CDR2 SYDVKM. CDR3 length: 16 residues. The V gene end was trimmed by 5 bases and the J gene end by 5 bases; junction bases not matched to a gene: 12. The CDR3 coding sequence is TGTGCCAGCAGTCCCCCCACAGGGGGCGGTGGGACTGAAGCTTTCTTT. Its translation is CASSPPTGGGGTEAFF. The entire variable domain, with the rest obtained from reference TRBV28 and TRBJ1-1, is as follows: DVKVTQSSRYLVKRTGEKVFLECVQDMDHENMFWYRQDPGLGLRLIYFSYDVKMKEKGDIPEGYSVSREKKERFSLILESASTNQTSMYLCASSPPTGGGGTEAFFGQGTRLTVV.